This T cell receptor (beta chain) was recovered during a study of tumor and adjacent non-tumor tissue in lung cancer. On the study more broadly: Histology: under 15 adenocarcinoma, 2 squamous cell carcinoma, 1 small cell lung cancer. About 4.17 million productive TCRbeta reads were obtained per sample on average. Study-level points and caveats: In normal lung, the top 100 clones were significantly more dominant than in tumor. Tumor tissue had significantly higher TCR diversity than normal lung.

No cell sorting was done before RNA was extracted from the tissue. On this clonotype itself: Its antigen is unknown.

TCRbeta libraries were built with three rounds of nested PCR, modified from ARM-PCR. MiXCR, applied by TCRdb to the multiplex PCR reads, yields one record per CDR3 protein. The sample lists about 93,000 distinct CDR3 sequences, about 70% occurring once. CDR1 is MNHEY, CDR2 SVGAGI, per germline. Between the trimmed V and J ends, which lost 10 bases and 3 bases, there was a span of 11 bases. This CDR3 has 12 amino acids. The sequenced sample was lung tumor tissue. The chain combines TRBV6-5 with TRBJ2-3, with D perhaps matching TRBD2 (5 bases). This receptor was identified in a man between 60 and 70 years old with non-small cell lung cancer. The CDR3 sequence: CAIRRGTDTQYF. The CDR3, as DNA: TGTGCCATTAGGAGAGGGACAGATACGCAGTATTTT.